The 29 T cell receptor beta chains reported below all come from one sample, sequenced in a study of T cell repertoires in cytomegalovirus infection. MiXCR was run by TCRdb on the reads, yielding one entry per CDR3 protein. The profile shows roughly 280,000 distinct CDR3 sequences, approximately 8.3% of them singletons. The sequencing input was PBMCs. The origin of the receptors is a human donor in good health (CMV status not recorded). Some clones in this sample may be carry-over from other donors' samples.

V gene TRBV29-1 combines with J gene TRBJ2-6, with D hard to call. The germline gives CDR1 SQVTM, CDR2 ANQGSEA. V lost 3 bases and J lost 4, with 4 bases in between. The CDR3 contains 12 residues. The CDR3 reads CSVEIGANVLTF. The CDR3 nucleotides read TGCAGCGTTGAGATCGGGGCCAACGTCCTGACTTTC.

This clonotype was observed many times. This chain connects TRBV28 to TRBJ1-6; D remains unclear. The CDR3 covers 15 residues. Germline V gene data show CDR1 as MDHEN and CDR2 as SYDVKM. The V end lost 3 bases, the J end lost 6 bases, and 12 bases lay between the germline ends. The DNA of the CDR3 is TGTGCCAGCAGTTTTTTATTGGGGATTAATTCACCCCTCCACTTT. It specifies CASSFLLGINSPLHF.

In this sample, this clonotype turned up many times. The chain carries TRBV7-2 and TRBJ2-4; possible D gene TRBD1, 5 bases. From germline, CDR1 is SGHTA and CDR2 FQGNSA. Trimming left V 5 bases short and J 15 bases short, with 23 bases between. There are 14 residues in the CDR3. CDR3 nucleotide sequence: TGTGCCAGCAGCCCCAACACCAGGGATATAAGGCGGTACTTC. This gives the protein CASSPNTRDIRRYF. Using reference TRBV7-2 and TRBJ2-4 for the parts outside the CDR3, the full variable domain is GAGVSQSPSNKVTEKGKDVELRCDPISGHTALYWYRQSLGQGLEFLIYFQGNSAPDKSGLPSDRFSAERTGGSVSTLTIQRTQQEDSAVYLCASSPNTRDIRRYFGAGTRLSVL.

This clonotype was picked up many times. The chain joins TRBV6-2 or TRBV6-3 to TRBJ2-7, with no clear D. Germline-derived CDR1 and CDR2 are MNHEY and SVGEGT. The CDR3 runs 12 residues. V was trimmed by 7 bases and J by 9 bases, leaving 16 bases between them. CDR3 residues: CASNTGTWGQYF. As DNA, the CDR3 is TGTGCCAGCAACACCGGCACTTGGGGGCAGTACTTC.

A word on this clonotype: With a much larger clone just one base away, this may be a read error. J is TRBJ2-2 and V is TRBV6-2 or TRBV6-3, with D possibly TRBD1 on 6 matching bases. This CDR3 comprises 14 residues. The germline V gene encodes CDR1 MNHEY and CDR2 SVGEGT. Here the CDR3 DNA reads TGTGCCAGCAGTTACCCGACAGGCACCAGGGAGCTGTTTTTT. Encoded protein: CASSYPTGTRELFF.

This clonotype showed up many times. The chain couples TRBV5-5 to TRBJ2-5, with 12 bases lining up with TRBD2. CDR1 is SGHKS, CDR2 YYEKEE, per germline (reference sequence). The trim removed 3 bases at V and 2 bases at J, leaving 5 bases unmatched. CDR3 size: 16 residues. The CDR3 region is CASSWGLAGPQETQYF. The CDR3 nucleotides are TGTGCCAGCAGCTGGGGACTAGCGGGCCCTCAAGAGACCCAGTACTTC.

The chain recombines TRBV12-3 or TRBV12-4 with TRBJ1-1; D is perhaps TRBD1 (6 bases). V dropped 3 bases and J dropped 4 bases, with 15 bases sitting between them. CDR3 size: 15 residues. DNA for the CDR3: TGTGCCAGCAGTTTTGAACAACAGGGTCGCACTGAAGCTTTCTTT. Protein sequence: CASSFEQQGRTEAFF.

This clonotype was seen at least ten times. The chain has TRBV7-2 and TRBJ1-6, with 7 bases matching TRBD1. There are 14 residues in the CDR3. Germline-derived CDR1 and CDR2 are SGHTA and FQGNSA. Trimming took 4 bases from V and 7 from J; bases not matched to a gene: 4. CDR3 in DNA: TGTGCCAGCAGCTCGGACAGGAGCAATTCACCCCTCCACTTT. Amino acid sequence: CASSSDRSNSPLHF.

This clonotype appeared once. V usage is TRBV9 and J usage is TRBJ2-3, with D possibly being TRBD1 (5 bases). The CDR3 covers 14 residues. V was pared by 3 bases and J by 4 bases, with 12 bases between. Germline V gene lookup returns CDR1 SGDLS and CDR2 YYNGEE. The CDR3 bases are TGTGCCAGCAGCGCCTTGGACATGGCAGATACGCAGTATTTT. It codes for CASSALDMADTQYF.

This clonotype was seen ten or more times. V and J are TRBV5-6 and TRBJ2-2; perhaps TRBD1 as D (6 bases). Germline CDR1 reads SGHDT; CDR2 reads YYEEEE. The length of the CDR3 is 15 residues. V was pared by 0 bases and J by 7 bases, with 13 bases between. The CDR3 DNA follows: TGTGCCAGCAGCTTGGAAAGCAGGGGATTCGGGGAGCTGTTTTTT. It is translated as CASSLESRGFGELFF.

This clonotype appeared a few times. The CDR3: CATARGGSYEQYF. The DNA of the CDR3 is TGTGCCACGGCGCGAGGGGGCTCCTACGAGCAGTACTTC. The J gene is TRBJ2-7, the V gene TRBV24-1; D might be TRBD1 (6 bases). CDR1 KGHDR and CDR2 SFDVKD come from the germline V gene. V was shortened by 10 bases and J by 0 bases, with 12 bases between the two germline ends. This CDR3 has 13 amino acids.

This sequence joins TRBV7-8 and TRBJ2-3; D is unresolved. The V end lost 0 bases, the J end lost 3 bases, and 10 bases lay between the germline ends. This CDR3 comprises 15 residues. The germline CDR1 and CDR2 sequences are SGHVS and FQNEAQ. This CDR3 is CASSLAQRRTDTQYF. The CDR3 DNA reads as TGTGCCAGCAGCTTAGCCCAGAGACGGACAGATACGCAGTATTTT.

This clonotype was counted a few times. V and J are TRBV5-1 and TRBJ1-2, with D uncertain. This CDR3 comprises 12 residues. CDR1 and CDR2 (germline): SGHRS, YFSETQ. V was trimmed by 5 bases and J by 5 bases, leaving 10 bases between them. CDR3: CASSRAAYGYTF. In DNA, the CDR3 is TGCGCCAGCAGTAGGGCAGCTTATGGCTACACCTTC.

Many counts were recorded for this clonotype. V and J are TRBV29-1 and TRBJ1-1; TRBD1 matches at 7 bases. V was clipped by 7 bases and J by 5 bases; unmatched bases: 10. Looked up from germline, CDR1 is SQVTM and CDR2 is ANQGSEA. The CDR3 contains 13 residues. CDR3 coding DNA: TGCAGCGGGGGACAGCATTCGGGGACTGAAGCTTTCTTT. This gives the protein CSGGQHSGTEAFF. Supplemented by reference TRBV29-1 and TRBJ1-1, the full variable domain reads SAVISQKPSRDICQRGTSLTIQCQVDSQVTMMFWYRQQPGQSLTLIATANQGSEATYESGFVIDKFPISRPNLTFSTLTVSNMSPEDSSIYLCSGGQHSGTEAFFGQGTRLTVV.

The chain recombines TRBV18 with TRBJ2-3; D gene uncertain. Germline V gene data show CDR1 as KGHSH and CDR2 as LQKENI. The ends were cut back, 6 bases at V and 6 bases at J, with 16 bases in the middle. CDR3 length equals 14 residues. The chain's CDR3 is CASSQNLPPDTQYF. Here the CDR3 DNA reads TGTGCCAGCTCTCAGAACCTCCCCCCGGATACGCAGTATTTT.

This clonotype was recorded at least ten times. The rearrangement uses TRBV11-3 and TRBJ2-3; TRBD2 is a possible D gene (5 bases). This CDR3 has 14 amino acids. In germline, CDR1 is SGHNT, CDR2 YENEEA. Trimming cost V 0 bases and J 4 bases, with 8 bases left between them. Here the CDR3 DNA reads TGTGCCAGCAGCTTAGATTGGGGAGCAGATACGCAGTATTTT. It encodes CASSLDWGADTQYF.

Ten or more counts support this clonotype. The CDR3 bases are TGTGCCAGCAGCCTCCGTCAGACAGGGAGCACTGAAGCTTTCTTT. Amino acids: CASSLRQTGSTEAFF. The chain links TRBV28 to TRBJ1-1; 7 bases agree with TRBD1. The junction had 11 bases not matched to a gene; V was cut back by 6 bases and J by 4 bases. CDR3 length: 15 residues. CDR1 MDHEN and CDR2 SYDVKM come from the germline V gene.

The chain carries TRBV5-1 and TRBJ2-3, with D possibly TRBD1 on 5 matching bases. The CDR3 spans 14 residues. Germline assignment: CDR1 SGHRS and CDR2 YFSETQ. The V end lost 0 bases, the J end lost 2 bases, and 7 bases lay between the germline ends. CDR3 nucleotides: TGCGCCAGCAGCTTGGCAGGGCACACAGATACGCAGTATTTT. Its translation is CASSLAGHTDTQYF.

Many counts were recorded for this clonotype. The chain uses TRBV7-2 and TRBJ2-1, with D tentatively TRBD1 or TRBD2 (6 bases each). Germline V gene sequence: CDR1 SGHTA, CDR2 FQGNSA. There are 15 residues in the CDR3. Trimming removed 5 bases at V and 7 bases at J, with 18 bases between. The CDR3 loop is CASSRRWGAQNEQFF. The DNA for the CDR3 is TGTGCCAGCAGCCGTAGGTGGGGGGCGCAGAATGAGCAGTTCTTC.

This clonotype appeared many times. The CDR3 loop reads CASTPVGPGLAAGELFF. The CDR3 DNA reads as TGTGCCAGCACCCCAGTGGGGCCGGGACTAGCGGCCGGGGAGCTGTTTTTT. The chain uses TRBV7-2 and TRBJ2-2; 11 bases are a match to TRBD2. The CDR3 sequence is 17 residues long. The germline V gene has CDR1 SGHTA and CDR2 FQGNSA. The V and J ends lost 7 bases and 6 bases, in that order; junction bases with no gene match: 13.

This clonotype was recorded at least ten times. This chain connects TRBV11-2 to TRBJ1-1, with 8 bases that match TRBD1. The CDR3 is 14 amino acids. The germline V gene encodes CDR1 SGHAT and CDR2 FQNNGV. V was pared by 5 bases and J by 1 base, with 3 bases of the junction left unmatched. CDR3 in DNA: TGTGCCAGCAGCGCGACAGGGGCGAACACTGAAGCTTTCTTT. It yields the protein CASSATGANTEAFF.

This clonotype came up many times. The V and J genes are TRBV12-3 or TRBV12-4 and TRBJ1-2; no clear D. V gave up 6 bases and J gave up 6 bases, with 14 bases separating them. CDR3 length: 13 residues. CDR3 loop: CASRSQKGHGYTF. The CDR3 DNA is TGTGCCAGCAGGTCCCAGAAGGGTCATGGCTACACCTTC.

The chain couples TRBV5-5 to TRBJ1-2; D is possibly TRBD1 (6 bases). Germline CDR1 is SGHKS and CDR2 is YYEKEE (reference sequence). The CDR3 sequence is 16 residues long. The V and J ends lost 4 bases and 4 bases respectively, with 20 bases between them. CDR3 amino acids: CASSTHRAPGVYGYTF. CDR3 bases: TGTGCCAGCAGCACCCACAGGGCGCCCGGAGTCTATGGCTACACCTTC.

A few counts support this clonotype. The chain joins TRBV27 to TRBJ2-3; D is possibly TRBD1 or TRBD2 (5 bases each). V gave up 2 bases and J gave up 5 bases, with 11 bases separating them. Germline V gene sequence: CDR1 MNHEY, CDR2 SMNVEV (reference sequence). This CDR3 spans 14 amino acids. As DNA, the CDR3 is TGTGCCAGCAGTTTACGGGGCGAAAGAGATACGCAGTATTTT. Amino acids: CASSLRGERDTQYF.

This clonotype has ten or more counts. The chain is built from TRBV7-8 and TRBJ1-1, with D uncertain. The CDR3 length is 14 residues. In germline, CDR1 is SGHVS, CDR2 FQNEAQ. V was trimmed by 7 bases and J by 7 bases, leaving 19 bases between them. CDR3 sequence: CASTLFGSSREAFF. The CDR3 DNA is TGTGCCAGCACCCTTTTCGGCAGTTCTCGTGAAGCTTTCTTT.

This clonotype was counted many times. The rearrangement uses TRBV7-2 and TRBJ1-3; D is possibly TRBD1 (5 bases). This CDR3 region has 16 residues. V was pared by 6 bases and J by 0 bases, with 15 bases between. Germline V lookup: CDR1 SGHTA, CDR2 FQGNSA. The CDR3 nucleotides read TGTGCCAGCAGGGGGGTGGGGGGGAGCTCTGGAAACACCATATATTTT. Translating gives CASRGVGGSSGNTIYF.

This clonotype showed up many times. The chain carries TRBV20-1 and TRBJ1-5; D not resolved. The germline gives CDR1 DFQATT, CDR2 SNEGSKA (reference sequence). The CDR3 loop spans 13 amino acids. Trimming took off 6 bases at V and 2 bases at J, with 11 bases between the two ends. The CDR3 sequence: CSARWEGNQPQHF. The CDR3 nucleotides are TGCAGTGCGCGGTGGGAAGGCAATCAGCCCCAGCATTTT.

This clonotype was detected many times. This rearrangement joins TRBV7-6 to TRBJ1-5; D remains unclear. The germline CDR1 and CDR2 sequences are SGHVS and FNYEAQ. The CDR3 covers 18 residues. Deletions cut 1 base from V and 0 bases from J, with 16 bases between. Here the CDR3 reads CASSLVGVGVYSNQPQHF. CDR3 DNA: TGTGCCAGCAGCTTAGTTGGGGTCGGGGTCTATAGCAATCAGCCCCAGCATTTT.

This clonotype occurred a few times. The chain carries TRBV30 and TRBJ2-5, with a possible D match to TRBD1 (6 bases). CDR3 length equals 14 residues. From germline, CDR1 is GTSNPN and CDR2 SVGIG (reference sequence). Between the trimmed V and J ends, which lost 4 bases and 2 bases, there was a span of 14 bases. The chain's CDR3 is CAWTQGGFQETQYF. The CDR3 nucleotides are TGTGCCTGGACCCAAGGGGGATTTCAAGAGACCCAGTACTTC.